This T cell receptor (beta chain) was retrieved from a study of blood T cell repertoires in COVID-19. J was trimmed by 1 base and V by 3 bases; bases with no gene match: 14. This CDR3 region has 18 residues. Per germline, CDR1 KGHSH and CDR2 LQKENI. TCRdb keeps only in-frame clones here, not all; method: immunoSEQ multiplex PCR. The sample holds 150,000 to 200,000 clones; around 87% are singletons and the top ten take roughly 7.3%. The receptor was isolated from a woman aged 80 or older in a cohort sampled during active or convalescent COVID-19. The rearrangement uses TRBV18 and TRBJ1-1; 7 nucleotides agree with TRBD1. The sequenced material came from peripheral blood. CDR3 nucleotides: TGTGCCAGCTCACCGATACACCTTTCGGGACAGACGAACACTGAAGCTTTCTTT. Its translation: CASSPIHLSGQTNTEAFF.